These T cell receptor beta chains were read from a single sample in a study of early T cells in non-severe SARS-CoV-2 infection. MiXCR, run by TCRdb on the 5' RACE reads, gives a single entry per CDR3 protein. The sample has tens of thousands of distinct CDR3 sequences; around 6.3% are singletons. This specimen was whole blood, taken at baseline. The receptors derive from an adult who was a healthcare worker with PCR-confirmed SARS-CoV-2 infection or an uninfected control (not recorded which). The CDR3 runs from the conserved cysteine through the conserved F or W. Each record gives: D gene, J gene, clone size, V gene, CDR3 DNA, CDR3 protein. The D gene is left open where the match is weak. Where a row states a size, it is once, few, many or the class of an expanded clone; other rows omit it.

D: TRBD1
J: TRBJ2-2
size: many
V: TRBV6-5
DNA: TGTGCCAGCAGTCCTGGACAGGGGTTGGGTGGAGGGGAGCTGTTTTTT
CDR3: CASSPGQGLGGGELFF

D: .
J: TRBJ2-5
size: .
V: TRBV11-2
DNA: TGTGCCAGCAGCTTAGATCTCCAAACAGAGACCCAGTACTTC
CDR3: CASSLDLQTETQYF

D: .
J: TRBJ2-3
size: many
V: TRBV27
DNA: TGTGCCAGCAAGGACAGACTCACAGATACGCAGTATTTT
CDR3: CASKDRLTDTQYF

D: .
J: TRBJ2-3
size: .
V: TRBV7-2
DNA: TGTGCCAGCAGCTTAGGGGGTAGCCCCACAGATACGCAGTATTTT
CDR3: CASSLGGSPTDTQYF

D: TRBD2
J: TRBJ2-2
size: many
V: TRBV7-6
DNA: TGTGCCAGCAGCTTAGGTCCTAGCGGGATCACCGGGGAGCTGTTTTTT
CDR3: CASSLGPSGITGELFF

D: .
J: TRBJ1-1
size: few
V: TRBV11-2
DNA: TGTGCCAGCAGCTTAGGGGCAGGGTCACGAGAAGCTTTCTTT
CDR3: CASSLGAGSREAFF

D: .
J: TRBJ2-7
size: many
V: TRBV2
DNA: TGTGCCAGCAGTGAAGAGGACTCTTTCTACGAGCAGTACTTC
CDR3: CASSEEDSFYEQYF

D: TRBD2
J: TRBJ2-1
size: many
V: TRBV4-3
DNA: TGCGCCAGCAGCCAAACTAGCGGGAGGTGGTCCAATGAGCAGTTCTTC
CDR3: CASSQTSGRWSNEQFF

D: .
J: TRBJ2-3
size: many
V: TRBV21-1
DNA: TGTGCCAGCAGCAACACTAGCGGGAGGGTTTCAGATACGCAGTATTTT
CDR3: CASSNTSGRVSDTQYF

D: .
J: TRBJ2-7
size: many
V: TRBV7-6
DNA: TGTGCCAGCAGCTTAAAAGGAGCGGCCGCCTACGAGCAGTACTTC
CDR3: CASSLKGAAAYEQYF

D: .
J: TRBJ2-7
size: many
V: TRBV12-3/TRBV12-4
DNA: TGTGCCAGCAGTTTGGGAATAGGGGAGCAGTACTTC
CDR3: CASSLGIGEQYF

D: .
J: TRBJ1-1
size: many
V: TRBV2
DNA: TGTGCCAGCAGTGGACGGGGAGGGAACACTGAAGCTTTCTTT
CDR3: CASSGRGGNTEAFF

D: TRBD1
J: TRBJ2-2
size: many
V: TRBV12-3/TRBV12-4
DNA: TGTGCCAGCAGTTTACAGGGGGCATTGAACACCGGGGAGCTGTTTTTT
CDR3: CASSLQGALNTGELFF

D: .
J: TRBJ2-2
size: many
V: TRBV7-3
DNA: TGTGCCAGCAGAGTCAACACCGGGGAGCTGTTTTTT
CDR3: CASRVNTGELFF

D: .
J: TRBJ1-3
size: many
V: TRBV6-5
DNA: TGTGCCAGCAGTTATCAGGGGTCCTCTGGAAACACCATATATTTT
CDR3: CASSYQGSSGNTIYF

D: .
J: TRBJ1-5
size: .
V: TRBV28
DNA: TGTGCCACCTCGGACAGATTGCGGCCCCAGCATTTT
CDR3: CATSDRLRPQHF

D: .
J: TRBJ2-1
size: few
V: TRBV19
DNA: TGTGCCAGTAGTATACATGGGGGGCGGGTCGATGAGCAGTTCTTC
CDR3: CASSIHGGRVDEQFF

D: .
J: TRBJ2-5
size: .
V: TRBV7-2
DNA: TGTGCCAGCAGCTTAATCAGACAAGAGACCCAGTACTTC
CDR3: CASSLIRQETQYF

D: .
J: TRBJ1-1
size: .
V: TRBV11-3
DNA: TGTGCCAGCAGCTTATATGGGAACACTGAAGCTTTCTTT
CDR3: CASSLYGNTEAFF

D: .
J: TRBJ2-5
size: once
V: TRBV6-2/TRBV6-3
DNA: TGTGCCAGCAGTATACAGCACTGGGAGACCCAGTACTTC
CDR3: CASSIQHWETQYF

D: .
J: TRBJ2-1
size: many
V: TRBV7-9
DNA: TGTGCCAGCAGCCCATACCTGGACCTCTCCTACAATGAGCAGTTCTTC
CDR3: CASSPYLDLSYNEQFF

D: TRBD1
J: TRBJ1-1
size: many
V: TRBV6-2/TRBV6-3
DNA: TGTGCCAGCAGCCGGGACAGGGTTTTCGCTGAAGCTTTCTTT
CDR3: CASSRDRVFAEAFF

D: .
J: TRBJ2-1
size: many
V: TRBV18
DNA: TGTGCCAGCTCACCTCCTCTAGGGAGGAGTTCGAATGAGCAGTTCTTC
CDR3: CASSPPLGRSSNEQFF